This T cell receptor (beta chain) was retrieved from a study of T cell responses to AZD1222 COVID-19 vaccine. Some second doses came at about 4 weeks and others at about 12 weeks; these were pooled. Germline V gene data show CDR1 as SGDLS and CDR2 as YYNGEE. This CDR3 is 12 amino acids long. V was pared by 3 bases and J by 8 bases, with 3 bases of the junction left unmatched. Generated by immunoSEQ multiplex PCR, the TCRdb table keeps only in-frame clones and is missing some. The sample holds about 180,000 clones; 88% are singletons and the top ten take around a tenth. General study findings and limits: Mapped onto spike, vaccine-associated CD4 TCRs spanned it and were dominant at 160-218 and 743-854. Sampling that yielded the repertoires occurred only after the peak T cell response. Only 6 or 7 individuals given AZD1222 were seropositive at baseline.

Details on this clone: No antigen is known for it.

The genes are TRBV9 and TRBJ1-2; 8 bases map to TRBD1. The origin of this receptor is an adult who received the AZD1222 COVID-19 vaccine. Sequencing was performed on peripheral blood, taken 28 days after the second AZD1222 dose. CDR3 sequence: CASSGDRLGYTF. The CDR3 DNA follows: TGTGCCAGCAGCGGGGACAGGCTAGGCTACACCTTC.